These 32 T cell receptor beta chains were sequenced from one sample in a study of blood T cell repertoires in COVID-19. The table came from immunoSEQ multiplex PCR; TCRdb's copy has only in-frame clones and leaves some out. The data hold under 300,000 clones, with 75% to 90% observed a single time. The source material was PBMCs or T cells enriched from blood (not recorded which). The receptors come from a woman between 35 and 50 years old with acute COVID-19.

This clone was detected once. This sequence joins TRBV7-3 and TRBJ2-5, with a weak D call TRBD2 (6 bases). The CDR3 has 15 amino acids. V lost 2 bases and J 2 bases, leaving 12 bases between the germline ends. The germline V gene has CDR1 SGHTA and CDR2 FQGTGA. The CDR3 spells CASSLVGSGQETQYF. The CDR3 region has the DNA TGTGCCAGCAGCTTAGTCGGGAGTGGGCAAGAGACCCAGTACTTC.

The rearrangement links TRBV27 to TRBJ1-2; possibly TRBD1 for D (5 bases). This CDR3 spans 16 amino acids. Per germline, CDR1 MNHEY and CDR2 SMNVEV (reference sequence). Trimming pared 5 bases from V and 4 bases from J, leaving 20 bases between. The CDR3 protein is CASSHLTGAGAYGYTF. CDR3 bases: TGTGCCAGCAGTCACCTGACTGGGGCAGGTGCCTATGGCTACACCTTC.

The V gene is TRBV2, the J gene TRBJ2-7; 9 positions match TRBD2. The CDR3 contains 16 residues. Germline-derived CDR1 and CDR2 are SNHLY and FYNNEI. V was pared by 6 bases and J by 1 base, with 10 bases of the junction left unmatched. CDR3 amino acids: CASRDSPGLASYEQYF. The CDR3 DNA reads TGTGCCAGCAGGGATTCCCCGGGACTAGCTTCCTACGAGCAGTACTTC.

V usage is TRBV13 and J usage is TRBJ1-6; 8 bases align to TRBD1. Trimming at V came to 4 bases and at J to 4 bases, leaving 9 bases not matched to a gene. This CDR3 region has 17 residues. From germline, CDR1 is PRHDT and CDR2 FYEKMQ (reference sequence). CDR3 bases: TGTGCCAGCAGCTCTACACCCGGACAGGGTTATAATTCACCCCTCCACTTT. Its protein is CASSSTPGQGYNSPLHF.

The chain has TRBV5-1 and TRBJ1-1; 10 bases match TRBD1. The CDR3 length is 18 residues. CDR1 is SGHRS, CDR2 YFSETQ, per germline. The V gene end was trimmed by 5 bases and the J gene end by 0 bases; junction bases not matched to a gene: 13. Written as DNA, the CDR3 is TGCGCCAGCAGAGGGACAGGGGCCCTCCTAAGACTGAACACTGAAGCTTTCTTT. The encoded protein is CASRGTGALLRLNTEAFF.

The V call is TRBV11-2, the J call TRBJ2-5, with D unresolved. The CDR3 length is 11 residues. V dropped 4 bases and J dropped 5 bases, with 5 bases sitting between them. Per the germline V gene, CDR1 is SGHAT and CDR2 is FQNNGV. Written as DNA, the CDR3 is TGTGCCAGCAGCTACAGCGAGACCCAGTACTTC. This sequence encodes CASSYSETQYF.

The chain couples TRBV24-1 to TRBJ2-3; D perhaps matches TRBD1 (5 bases). From germline, CDR1 is KGHDR and CDR2 SFDVKD. This CDR3 region has 17 residues. Trimming removed 4 bases from V and 0 bases from J, with 16 bases in between. For the CDR3, the DNA is TGTGCCACCAGTGAGGGCAGGGTAAAGTATAGCACAGATACGCAGTATTTT. Amino acids: CATSEGRVKYSTDTQYF.

The chain employs TRBV27 and TRBJ2-6, with 9 bases aligning to TRBD2. The germline gives CDR1 MNHEY, CDR2 SMNVEV (reference sequence). The CDR3 runs 15 residues. J gave up 1 base and V 8 bases, and 3 bases lay outside the gene matches. This chain's CDR3 is CASGLAGSGANVLTF. CDR3 DNA: TGTGCCAGCGGGCTAGCGGGATCTGGGGCCAACGTCCTGACTTTC.

Written as DNA, the CDR3 is TGTGCCACCAGCCAAGAACAGGGTCGCAATCAGCCCCAGCATTTT. Protein: CATSQEQGRNQPQHF. The chain carries TRBV15 and TRBJ1-5, with a tentative D call TRBD1 (6 bases). This CDR3 spans 15 amino acids. In germline, CDR1 is LNHNV, CDR2 YYDKDF (reference sequence). V dropped 5 bases and J dropped 2 bases, with 13 bases sitting between them. Full variable domain (remainder filled in from reference TRBV15 and TRBJ1-5): DAMVIQNPRYQVTQFGKPVTLSCSQTLNHNVMYWYQQKSSQAPKLLFHYYDKDFNNEADTPDNFQSRRPNTSFCFLDIRSPGLGDTAMYLCATSQEQGRNQPQHFGDGTRLSIL.

This chain links TRBV3-1 (or the pseudogene TRBV3-2) with TRBJ1-4, with 7 bases matching TRBD1. The CDR3 totals 13 residues. The trim removed 1 base at V and 9 bases at J, leaving 2 bases unmatched. Per germline, CDR1 LGHDT and CDR2 YNNKEL (reference sequence). CDR3 amino acids: CASSQVTGKKLFF. CDR3 nucleotides: TGTGCCAGCAGCCAAGTGACAGGGAAAAAACTGTTTTTT.

This chain uses TRBV5-1 with TRBJ2-2, with 9 bases matching TRBD2. CDR1 and CDR2 (germline): SGHRS, YFSETQ. The CDR3 is 15 amino acids. V was pared by 3 bases and J by 7 bases, with 7 bases of the junction left unmatched. Here the CDR3 reads CASSYSGREGGELFF. The CDR3 DNA reads as TGCGCCAGCAGCTATAGCGGGAGAGAAGGCGGGGAGCTGTTTTTT.

This sequence joins TRBV7-6 and TRBJ1-6; D is uncertain. With 2 bases removed from V and 5 bases from J, the gap between germline ends came to 7 bases. The CDR3 has 14 amino acids. Germline CDR1 and CDR2: SGHVS and FNYEAQ. DNA for the CDR3: TGTGCCAGCAGCTTAAGCGAGAATAATTCACCCCTCCACTTT. Its translation is CASSLSENNSPLHF.

V gene TRBV18 combines with J gene TRBJ2-5, with a tentative D call TRBD1 (6 bases). Germline V gene sequence: CDR1 KGHSH, CDR2 LQKENI. The CDR3 is made up of 15 amino acids. Trimming cost V 0 bases and J 5 bases, with 13 bases left between them. The CDR3 bases are TGTGCCAGCTCACCACCTGGCAGGGGCCAGGAGACCCAGTACTTC. Its protein product is CASSPPGRGQETQYF.

With regard to this clone: At one end the junction does not follow the germline gene, possibly because of a read error. The chain recombines TRBV7-7 with TRBJ2-1, with TRBD2 identical over 7 bases. The CDR3 is 14 residues long. Germline V gene sequence: CDR1 SSHAT, CDR2 FNYEAQ (reference sequence). CDR3 in DNA: TGTGCTAGCAGTTCAGGGACTAACGACAATGAGCAGTTCTTC. Its translation: CASSSGTNDNEQFF.

The chain couples TRBV28 to TRBJ2-7; maybe TRBD1 (6 bases). This CDR3 is 15 amino acids long. The germline gives CDR1 MDHEN, CDR2 SYDVKM. The V gene lost 4 bases and the J gene lost 9 bases, with 22 bases spanning the gap. CDR3: CASSSSGSGVLGQYF. The CDR3 coding sequence is TGTGCCAGCAGTTCCTCCGGGTCAGGGGTACTAGGGCAGTACTTC.

This clone showed up just once. This sequence joins TRBV14 and TRBJ1-1, with 8 bases matching TRBD1. Germline V CDR1 and CDR2: SGHDN, FVKESK. Trimming removed 1 base from V and 10 bases from J; junction bases left unmatched: 5. This CDR3 contains 13 residues. The CDR3 sequence: CASSQVDRGRAFF. CDR3 nucleotide sequence: TGTGCCAGCAGCCAAGTTGACAGGGGAAGAGCTTTCTTT.

The CDR3 sequence is CASSAVGASGSSGRDTQYF. The CDR3 region has the DNA TGTGCCAGCAGCGCAGTCGGGGCTAGCGGGAGTTCCGGTCGGGATACGCAGTATTTT. The rearrangement uses TRBV9 and TRBJ2-3, with 10 bases fitting TRBD2. CDR3 length: 19 residues. Losses at the gene ends were 3 bases for V and 6 bases for J; bases not matched to a gene: 19. The germline CDR1 and CDR2 sequences are SGDLS and YYNGEE.

The J gene is TRBJ1-4, the V gene TRBV2; perhaps TRBD1 as D (5 bases). The CDR3 is made up of 13 amino acids. In germline, CDR1 is SNHLY, CDR2 FYNNEI. V gave up 3 bases and J gave up 7 bases, with 9 bases separating them. The CDR3 loop is CASSDKGFEKLFF. CDR3 DNA: TGTGCCAGCAGTGATAAGGGGTTTGAAAAACTGTTTTTT.

The chain joins TRBV24-1 to TRBJ2-2; TRBD2 might be the D (5 bases). The germline gives CDR1 KGHDR, CDR2 SFDVKD. The CDR3 runs 14 residues. The V gene lost 9 bases and the J gene lost 7 bases, with 17 bases spanning the gap. The CDR3 DNA reads TGTGCCACCCCGGGGAAGGGTTACGACGGGGAGCTGTTTTTT. It encodes CATPGKGYDGELFF.

V usage is TRBV25-1 and J usage is TRBJ1-2; no definite D call. Trimming removed 1 base from V and 8 bases from J, with 8 bases in between. This CDR3 is 12 amino acids long. CDR1 MGHDK and CDR2 SYGVNS come from the germline V gene. CDR3 sequence reads: CASSESKSGYTF. The CDR3 DNA sequence: TGTGCCAGCAGTGAATCTAAGAGCGGCTACACCTTC.

The V and J genes are TRBV19 and TRBJ2-7, with D perhaps TRBD2 (6 bases). V dropped 6 bases and J dropped 3 bases, with 15 bases sitting between them. CDR3 length equals 14 residues. CDR1 is LNHDA, CDR2 SQIVND, per germline (reference sequence). The CDR3 region has the DNA TGTGCCAGTAGGGGGGACTCCGGAGGCTACGAGCAGTACTTC. Its translation is CASRGDSGGYEQYF.

The rearrangement uses TRBV15 and TRBJ2-2, with 15 bases fitting TRBD2. Germline assignment: CDR1 LNHNV and CDR2 YYDKDF (reference sequence). The J segment lost 1 base and the V segment lost 2 bases, leaving 5 bases of the junction unmatched. The CDR3 covers 19 residues. CDR3 sequence (DNA): TGTGCCACCAGCAGAAGGACTAGCGGGAGGGAGGGGAACACCGGGGAGCTGTTTTTT. Translation: CATSRRTSGREGNTGELFF.

This rearrangement joins TRBV4-2 to TRBJ1-2; 7 bases are a match to TRBD1. CDR3 length equals 14 residues. Germline CDR1 LGHNA, CDR2 YNFKEQ. J lost 3 bases, V lost 4 bases, and 5 bases had no gene match. The CDR3 sequence is CASSPGGWYYGYTF. CDR3 in DNA: TGTGCCAGCAGCCCAGGGGGGTGGTACTATGGCTACACCTTC.

This clone was observed a single time. The V gene is TRBV6-5, the J gene TRBJ2-1, with 8 bases matching TRBD2. Trimming removed 8 bases from V and 4 bases from J; junction bases left unmatched: 7. The CDR3 runs 14 residues. Germline lookup yields CDR1 MNHEY and CDR2 SVGAGI. DNA for the CDR3: TGTGCCAGCTCTTCCAGCGGGAGTTACAATGAGCAGTTCTTC. It codes for CASSSSGSYNEQFF.

The chain recombines TRBV29-1 with TRBJ1-1; TRBD1 matches at 8 bases. Germline assignment: CDR1 SQVTM and CDR2 ANQGSEA. The junction had 5 bases not matched to a gene; V was cut back by 6 bases and J by 5 bases. This CDR3 spans 12 amino acids. The CDR3 reads CSVLTGVTEAFF. In DNA form, the CDR3 reads TGCAGCGTGTTGACAGGGGTGACTGAAGCTTTCTTT. The full variable domain, its missing parts supplied by reference TRBV29-1 and TRBJ1-1, is SAVISQKPSRDICQRGTSLTIQCQVDSQVTMMFWYRQQPGQSLTLIATANQGSEATYESGFVIDKFPISRPNLTFSTLTVSNMSPEDSSIYLCSVLTGVTEAFFGQGTRLTVV.

The chain links TRBV7-9 to TRBJ2-7, with TRBD1 identical over 8 bases. V lost 5 bases, J lost 7 bases, and 10 bases stayed unmatched. The CDR3 runs to 14 residues. Per germline, CDR1 SEHNR and CDR2 FQNEAQ (reference sequence). The DNA for the CDR3 is TGTGCCAGCAGCCCGAGGACAGGGACCGTGGAGCAGTACTTC. It codes for CASSPRTGTVEQYF.

The J gene is TRBJ2-7, the V gene TRBV5-1; 13 nucleotides line up with TRBD2. J was trimmed by 5 bases and V by 2 bases; bases with no gene match: 4. The CDR3 contains 15 residues. The V gene's germline CDR1 is SGHRS and CDR2 YFSETQ. CDR3 protein: CASSFTSGRDDEQYF. In DNA form, the CDR3 reads TGCGCCAGCAGCTTTACTAGCGGGAGGGACGACGAGCAGTACTTC.

This clone was observed a handful of times. V and J are TRBV5-6 and TRBJ2-5; TRBD2 agrees at 7 bases. In germline, CDR1 is SGHDT, CDR2 YYEEEE. The junction had 8 bases not matched to a gene; V was cut back by 4 bases and J by 5 bases. CDR3 length: 14 amino acids. The CDR3 loop is CASSPSGVGETQYF. The CDR3 DNA follows: TGTGCCAGCAGCCCGAGCGGGGTCGGGGAGACCCAGTACTTC.

This rearrangement joins TRBV3-1 (or the pseudogene TRBV3-2) to TRBJ1-4, with D possibly TRBD1 on 5 matching bases. The CDR3 length is 14 residues. CDR1 and CDR2 (germline): LGHDT, YNNKEL (reference sequence). V lost 4 bases, J lost 10 bases, and 16 bases lay in between. The CDR3 bases are TGTGCCAGCAGCCTAGCTCAGGGTCCAGTAAAACTGTTTTTT. Translating gives CASSLAQGPVKLFF.

This clone was observed once. The gene calls are TRBV19 and TRBJ2-3; D gene unclear. The germline V and J ends were trimmed by 5 bases and 4 bases, with 10 bases remaining between them. Germline lookup yields CDR1 LNHDA and CDR2 SQIVND (reference sequence). CDR3 length equals 13 residues. CDR3 nucleotide sequence: TGTGCCAGTAGTCCATACCGGGCAGATACGCAGTATTTT. Amino acids: CASSPYRADTQYF.

The V gene is TRBV19, the J gene TRBJ1-5; TRBD1 matches at 9 bases. V lost 7 bases to trimming and J lost 4 bases; unmatched junction nucleotides: 14. The CDR3 runs 17 residues. Germline V CDR1 and CDR2: LNHDA, SQIVND (reference sequence). The CDR3: CASTSRRGTGQNQPQHF. The CDR3 DNA reads TGTGCCAGTACCTCACGACGGGGGACAGGGCAGAATCAGCCCCAGCATTTT.

The gene calls are TRBV5-1 and TRBJ1-1; 9 bases match TRBD1. V lost 1 base and J lost 1; bases outside the gene matches: 5. The CDR3 has 16 amino acids. CDR1 is SGHRS and CDR2 is YFSETQ in the germline V gene. Here the CDR3 reads CASSLTGTGTNTEAFF. The CDR3 DNA reads as TGCGCCAGCAGCTTGACCGGGACAGGGACGAACACTGAAGCTTTCTTT.